The 9 T cell receptor beta chains below all came from one sample that was sequenced in a study of cytomegalovirus exposure and HLA in healthy donors. Method: immunoSEQ multiplex PCR; TCRdb's copy keeps in-frame clones and lacks some. The sample carries some 130,000 clones, approximately 84% recorded once. The specimen sequenced was PBMCs. All receptors derive from a young man in good health and CMV-seropositive.

This clone was detected only once. This chain connects TRBV18 to TRBJ2-4; D is perhaps TRBD2 (6 bases). CDR3 size: 15 residues. V was clipped by 3 bases and J by 8 bases, with 17 bases between them. CDR1 KGHSH and CDR2 LQKENI come from the germline V gene. Here the CDR3 reads CASSPGTGLPDIQYF. The CDR3 coding sequence is TGTGCCAGCTCACCCGGGACTGGTTTACCGGACATTCAGTACTTC.

This chain uses TRBV6-5 with TRBJ2-5, with 9 bases fitting TRBD2. Per the germline V gene, CDR1 is MNHEY and CDR2 is SVGAGI. J was trimmed by 2 bases and V by 2 bases; bases with no gene match: 3. The CDR3 is 15 amino acids. CDR3 bases: TGTGCCAGCAGTTACCGGCTAGCGGGACAAGAGACCCAGTACTTC. Amino acid sequence: CASSYRLAGQETQYF.

V and J are TRBV10-2 and TRBJ2-3, with 13 bases aligning to TRBD2. The germline gives CDR1 WSHSY, CDR2 SAAADI. This CDR3 is 16 amino acids long. V shed 3 bases, J shed 6 bases, and the junction held 6 bases outside the gene matches. The CDR3 DNA reads as TGCGCCAGCAGTGAACTACTGACTAGCGGGAGGGATACGCAGTATTTT. Amino acid sequence: CASSELLTSGRDTQYF.

This chain uses TRBV6-1 with TRBJ1-5; D is unresolved. The V and J ends lost 5 bases and 1 base respectively, with 9 bases between them. CDR1 MNHNS and CDR2 SASEGT come from the germline V gene. The CDR3 has 14 amino acids. As DNA, the CDR3 is TGTGCCAGCAGTACCGACGGGAGCAATCAGCCCCAGCATTTT. This sequence encodes CASSTDGSNQPQHF.

There are a few counts of this clone. The V and J genes are TRBV14 and TRBJ1-1; D not resolved. The V end was cut by 0 bases, the J end by 11 bases, with 16 bases between. The CDR3 consists of 14 residues. Germline V gives CDR1 SGHDN, CDR2 FVKESK. CDR3 nucleotide sequence: TGTGCCAGCAGCCAAGATCCCCTAGCCGGGATGGCTTTCTTT. It translates to CASSQDPLAGMAFF.

V gene TRBV25-1 combines with J gene TRBJ2-3, with D perhaps matching TRBD1 (6 bases). V was clipped by 3 bases and J by 1 base, with 11 bases between them. Germline assignment: CDR1 MGHDK and CDR2 SYGVNS. This CDR3 is 15 amino acids long. CDR3 in amino acids: CASSDNRAGTDTQYF. The DNA for the CDR3 is TGTGCCAGCAGTGATAACAGGGCAGGCACAGATACGCAGTATTTT.

The CDR3 sequence: CASSIQGTGTEAFF. CDR3 nucleotide sequence: TGTGCCAGTAGTATCCAGGGGACGGGGACTGAAGCTTTCTTT. V is TRBV19 and J is TRBJ1-1; the D gene is possibly TRBD1 (6 bases). CDR1 and CDR2 (germline): LNHDA, SQIVND (reference sequence). This CDR3 is 14 amino acids long. Trimming left V 3 bases short and J 5 bases short, with 13 bases between.

This rearrangement joins TRBV5-1 to TRBJ1-2; D may be TRBD1 (6 bases). CDR1 is SGHRS and CDR2 is YFSETQ in the germline V gene. Deletions cut 7 bases from V and 6 bases from J, with 19 bases between. The CDR3 length is 14 residues. The CDR3: CASDEGQSGHGYTF. The CDR3 bases are TGCGCCAGCGACGAAGGACAGTCCGGGCATGGCTACACCTTC.

CDR3 coding DNA: TGTGCCAGCTCTTCAGGAAACTCTGGAAACACCATATATTTT. As protein: CASSSGNSGNTIYF. The chain recombines TRBV18 with TRBJ1-3, with D hard to call. The germline gives CDR1 KGHSH, CDR2 LQKENI. The V gene lost 6 bases and the J gene lost 0 bases, with 9 bases spanning the gap. The CDR3 is 14 residues long.